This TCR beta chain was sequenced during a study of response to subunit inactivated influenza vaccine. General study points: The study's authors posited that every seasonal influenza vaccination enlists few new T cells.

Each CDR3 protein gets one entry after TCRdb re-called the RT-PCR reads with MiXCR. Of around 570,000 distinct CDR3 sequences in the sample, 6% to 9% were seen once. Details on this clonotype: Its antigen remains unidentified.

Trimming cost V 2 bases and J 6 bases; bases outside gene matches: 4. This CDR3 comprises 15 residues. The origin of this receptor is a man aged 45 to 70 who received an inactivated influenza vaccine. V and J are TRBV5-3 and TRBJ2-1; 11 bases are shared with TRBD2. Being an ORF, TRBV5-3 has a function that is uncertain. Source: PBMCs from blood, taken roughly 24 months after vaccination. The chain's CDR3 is CARSLLAGVRNEQFF. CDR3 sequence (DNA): TGTGCCAGAAGCTTACTAGCGGGAGTTCGCAATGAGCAGTTCTTC.